Listed below are T cell receptor beta chains from one sample, sequenced in a study of shared clonotypes between healthy human individuals. Here immunoSEQ multiplex PCR was the method, and the copy in TCRdb shows in-frame clones only, minus some. The table lists fewer than 1.8 million clones, 98% of them singletons, with about 0.4% in the top ten. Specimen: naive CD4+ T cells sorted from blood. The receptors shown here come from a man under 40 in good health. Both conserved end residues are part of each CDR3. The order of the fields is D gene, clone size, J gene, V gene, CDR3 DNA, CDR3 protein. A D gene is named only where the DNA matches it firmly. Not all rows give a size; the values are once, few, many and, for expanded clones, a class.

D gene: TRBD1; clone size: .; J gene: TRBJ2-7; V gene: TRBV5-3; CDR3 DNA: TGTGCCAGCAGCCCCCAGACAGGGGTCGGCTACGAGCAGTACTTC; CDR3 protein: CASSPQTGVGYEQYF
D gene: TRBD2; clone size: .; J gene: TRBJ2-1; V gene: TRBV5-1; CDR3 DNA: TGCGCCAGCACGCTAGCGGGTCGGCACAATGAGCAGTTCTTC; CDR3 protein: CASTLAGRHNEQFF
D gene: TRBD1; clone size: .; J gene: TRBJ2-6; V gene: TRBV5-1; CDR3 DNA: TGCGCCAGCAGCCGGGCCGGGGGACAGGCCTCTGGGGCCAACGTCCTGACTTTC; CDR3 protein: CASSRAGGQASGANVLTF
D gene: TRBD2; clone size: .; J gene: TRBJ2-1; V gene: TRBV27; CDR3 DNA: TGTGCCAGCAGTCGACCGGGACTAGCGGGTCCTAGTGAGCAGTTCTTC; CDR3 protein: CASSRPGLAGPSEQFF
D gene: .; clone size: .; J gene: TRBJ1-1; V gene: TRBV2; CDR3 DNA: TGTGCCAGCAGGGGAACCTCGATCCCCAACACTGAAGCTTTCTTT; CDR3 protein: CASRGTSIPNTEAFF
D gene: TRBD1; clone size: once; J gene: TRBJ1-1; V gene: TRBV14; CDR3 DNA: TGTGCCAGCAGCCGGGACAGGGGCACTGAAGCTTTCTTT; CDR3 protein: CASSRDRGTEAFF
D gene: .; clone size: once; J gene: TRBJ2-5; V gene: TRBV5-1; CDR3 DNA: TGCGCCAGCAGCTTGCGTCCATTGGAGACCCAGTACTTC; CDR3 protein: CASSLRPLETQYF
D gene: .; clone size: .; J gene: TRBJ2-3; V gene: TRBV10-3; CDR3 DNA: TGTGCCATCAGTGAGTCTGGGAGTGGTACGCAGTATTTT; CDR3 protein: CAISESGSGTQYF
D gene: TRBD1; clone size: .; J gene: TRBJ1-5; V gene: TRBV7-9; CDR3 DNA: TGTGCCAGCAGCACTTGGGACAGGGTTCAGCCCCAGCATTTT; CDR3 protein: CASSTWDRVQPQHF
D gene: .; clone size: .; J gene: TRBJ2-2; V gene: TRBV7-9; CDR3 DNA: TGTGCCAGCAGCTTAGTCACGACCGGGGAGCTGTTTTTT; CDR3 protein: CASSLVTTGELFF
D gene: TRBD1; clone size: .; J gene: TRBJ1-2; V gene: TRBV5-5; CDR3 DNA: TGTGCCAGCAGCGCAGTCTCGGACAGGGGCGGGTATGGCTACACCTTC; CDR3 protein: CASSAVSDRGGYGYTF
D gene: .; clone size: once; J gene: TRBJ2-1; V gene: TRBV2; CDR3 DNA: TGTGCCAGCCTGCTGAGCTCCTACAATGAGCAGTTCTTC; CDR3 protein: CASLLSSYNEQFF
D gene: .; clone size: once; J gene: TRBJ1-1; V gene: TRBV19; CDR3 DNA: TGTGCCAGTAGTATATCCGCAGGGCTGAACACTGAAGCTTTCTTT; CDR3 protein: CASSISAGLNTEAFF
D gene: .; clone size: .; J gene: TRBJ2-3; V gene: TRBV18; CDR3 DNA: TGTGCCAGCTCACCACGAGTCGGGACAATCACAGATACGCAGTATTTT; CDR3 protein: CASSPRVGTITDTQYF
D gene: TRBD1; clone size: .; J gene: TRBJ2-1; V gene: TRBV15; CDR3 DNA: TGTGCCACCAGCAGCTGGACAGGACCTTACAATGAGCAGTTCTTC; CDR3 protein: CATSSWTGPYNEQFF
D gene: TRBD1; clone size: .; J gene: TRBJ1-5; V gene: TRBV19; CDR3 DNA: TGTGCCAGTAAAGGGAACAGGGGGGCGCGTTACGGTCAGCCCCAGCATTTT; CDR3 protein: CASKGNRGARYGQPQHF
D gene: .; clone size: .; J gene: TRBJ2-1; V gene: TRBV18; CDR3 DNA: TGTGCCAGCTCACCAGGGAGTGGAGCCTACAATGAGCAGTTCTTC; CDR3 protein: CASSPGSGAYNEQFF
D gene: .; clone size: .; J gene: TRBJ2-3; V gene: TRBV14; CDR3 DNA: TGTGCCAGCAGCAAAACGGGGCTTCCGAATACGCAGTATTTT; CDR3 protein: CASSKTGLPNTQYF
D gene: TRBD1; clone size: .; J gene: TRBJ2-1; V gene: TRBV5-4; CDR3 DNA: TGTGCCAGCAGCGGAACCGGGACAGGGAATGAGCAGTTCTTC; CDR3 protein: CASSGTGTGNEQFF
D gene: TRBD1; clone size: .; J gene: TRBJ2-7; V gene: TRBV28; CDR3 DNA: TGTGCCAGCAGTTTAAGAGGGGGCCGGTACGAGCAGTACTTC; CDR3 protein: CASSLRGGRYEQYF
D gene: .; clone size: .; J gene: TRBJ2-7; V gene: TRBV28; CDR3 DNA: TGTGCCAGCACGATCGGAGGCAGTAGCTCCTACGAGCAGTACTTC; CDR3 protein: CASTIGGSSSYEQYF
D gene: TRBD1; clone size: .; J gene: TRBJ1-4; V gene: TRBV6-5; CDR3 DNA: TGTGCCAGCAGTTACCGACAGGGAGGGAGGCTGTTTTTT; CDR3 protein: CASSYRQGGRLFF
D gene: TRBD2; clone size: once; J gene: TRBJ2-7; V gene: TRBV18; CDR3 DNA: TGTGCCAGCTCACCACAGAGTAGCGGGAGGGCCTGGGACGAGCAGTACTTC; CDR3 protein: CASSPQSSGRAWDEQYF
D gene: TRBD2; clone size: .; J gene: TRBJ2-1; V gene: TRBV6-1; CDR3 DNA: TGTGCCAGCCGAATGGCGGGAGTGGATGAGCAGTTCTTC; CDR3 protein: CASRMAGVDEQFF
D gene: TRBD2; clone size: .; J gene: TRBJ2-3; V gene: TRBV5-4; CDR3 DNA: TGTGCCAGCAGTCCGCCGGGACTACCCACAGATACGCAGTATTTT; CDR3 protein: CASSPPGLPTDTQYF
D gene: .; clone size: .; J gene: TRBJ1-4; V gene: TRBV6-5; CDR3 DNA: TGTGCCAGCAGCCCTCAGGGCCGGAGTGAAAAACTGTTTTTT; CDR3 protein: CASSPQGRSEKLFF
D gene: .; clone size: .; J gene: TRBJ1-1; V gene: TRBV27; CDR3 DNA: TGTGCCAGCAGTTTAGTCCGGGGGTGGAACACTGAAGCTTTCTTT; CDR3 protein: CASSLVRGWNTEAFF
D gene: .; clone size: once; J gene: TRBJ2-5; V gene: TRBV2; CDR3 DNA: TGTGCCAGCATTGTGTACCAAGAGACCCAGTACTTC; CDR3 protein: CASIVYQETQYF
D gene: TRBD1; clone size: .; J gene: TRBJ2-7; V gene: TRBV5-1; CDR3 DNA: TGCGCCAGCAGCTTGAGAGGATCGGGACAGGGTTCCTACGAGCAGTACTTC; CDR3 protein: CASSLRGSGQGSYEQYF
D gene: .; clone size: .; J gene: TRBJ2-7; V gene: TRBV5-6; CDR3 DNA: TGTGCCAGCAGCCTGGGACGGAACTACGAGCAGTACTTC; CDR3 protein: CASSLGRNYEQYF
D gene: .; clone size: .; J gene: TRBJ2-1; V gene: TRBV5-1; CDR3 DNA: TGCGCCAGCAGCTTTCGGGGGCGCGTAGTCCACAATGAGCAGTTCTTC; CDR3 protein: CASSFRGRVVHNEQFF
D gene: .; clone size: .; J gene: TRBJ1-1; V gene: TRBV5-1; CDR3 DNA: TGCGCCAGCAGCTGGGCGACAGCTTCCAACACTGAAGCTTTCTTT; CDR3 protein: CASSWATASNTEAFF
D gene: .; clone size: .; J gene: TRBJ2-4; V gene: TRBV5-6; CDR3 DNA: TGTGCCAGCAGCTTGAGGCTGGGGTGGGAAAACATTCAGTACTTC; CDR3 protein: CASSLRLGWENIQYF
D gene: TRBD1; clone size: once; J gene: TRBJ2-3; V gene: TRBV5-1; CDR3 DNA: TGCGCCAGCGGCAAGACAGGGTTTGGCACAGATACGCAGTATTTT; CDR3 protein: CASGKTGFGTDTQYF
D gene: .; clone size: .; J gene: TRBJ1-5; V gene: TRBV6-5; CDR3 DNA: TGTGCCAGCAGGGTAGGGTTCAATCAGCCCCAGCATTTT; CDR3 protein: CASRVGFNQPQHF
D gene: .; clone size: .; J gene: TRBJ2-7; V gene: TRBV18; CDR3 DNA: TGTGCCAGCTCACCATTGCCAGCCGGAGGGACCTACGAGCAGTACTTC; CDR3 protein: CASSPLPAGGTYEQYF
D gene: .; clone size: .; J gene: TRBJ1-1; V gene: TRBV29-1; CDR3 DNA: TGCAGCGCCGGGGACAATCTGAACACTGAAGCTTTCTTT; CDR3 protein: CSAGDNLNTEAFF
D gene: TRBD2; clone size: .; J gene: TRBJ2-1; V gene: TRBV11-3; CDR3 DNA: TGTGCCAGCAGCTTGACAAAAGCGGGAGGCTCCTACAATGAGCAGTTCTTC; CDR3 protein: CASSLTKAGGSYNEQFF
D gene: .; clone size: .; J gene: TRBJ2-7; V gene: TRBV7-2; CDR3 DNA: TGTGCCAGCAGCAAACGGGCCGCCTCCCCCAAGGAGCAGTACTTC; CDR3 protein: CASSKRAASPKEQYF
D gene: TRBD1; clone size: .; J gene: TRBJ1-4; V gene: TRBV25-1; CDR3 DNA: TGTGCCAGCAGTGAGCGACAGGGGGCAGGTGAAAAACTGTTTTTT; CDR3 protein: CASSERQGAGEKLFF
D gene: .; clone size: .; J gene: TRBJ1-3; V gene: TRBV18; CDR3 DNA: TGTGCCAGCTCACCACCGTGGCCGGACTCTGGAAACACCATATATTTT; CDR3 protein: CASSPPWPDSGNTIYF
D gene: .; clone size: .; J gene: TRBJ1-1; V gene: TRBV9; CDR3 DNA: TGTGCCAGCAGCGTAGAAGCTATGAACACTGAAGCTTTCTTT; CDR3 protein: CASSVEAMNTEAFF
D gene: TRBD2; clone size: .; J gene: TRBJ2-1; V gene: TRBV27; CDR3 DNA: TGTGCCAGCAGTAATACCCTGACTAGCGGGAGCCCCCAGTTCTTC; CDR3 protein: CASSNTLTSGSPQFF
D gene: TRBD2; clone size: .; J gene: TRBJ2-3; V gene: TRBV9; CDR3 DNA: TGTGCCAGCAGCCCTAGCGGGGCCCCGGGGACGCAGTATTTT; CDR3 protein: CASSPSGAPGTQYF
D gene: TRBD1; clone size: .; J gene: TRBJ2-3; V gene: TRBV5-4; CDR3 DNA: TGTGCCAGCAGCTCCCGGGACAGGGCCGCAGATACGCAGTATTTT; CDR3 protein: CASSSRDRAADTQYF
D gene: .; clone size: .; J gene: TRBJ2-3; V gene: TRBV18; CDR3 DNA: TGTGCCAGCTCACAACTAAATGCAGCGAGGGCCCCAGATACGCAGTATTTT; CDR3 protein: CASSQLNAARAPDTQYF
D gene: .; clone size: .; J gene: TRBJ2-5; V gene: TRBV29-1; CDR3 DNA: TGCAGCGTCAGCTTGAGGCGAGAAGCAGAGACCCAGTACTTC; CDR3 protein: CSVSLRREAETQYF
D gene: TRBD1; clone size: .; J gene: TRBJ1-1; V gene: TRBV28; CDR3 DNA: TGTGCCAGCAGACAGGGGACCTACACTGAAGCTTTCTTT; CDR3 protein: CASRQGTYTEAFF
D gene: .; clone size: .; J gene: TRBJ2-3; V gene: TRBV29-1; CDR3 DNA: TGCAGCGCCATAGGCAGGGGACGCACAGATACGCAGTATTTT; CDR3 protein: CSAIGRGRTDTQYF
D gene: .; clone size: .; J gene: TRBJ1-5; V gene: TRBV28; CDR3 DNA: TGTGCCAGCCGCCTCATCGGAGGGGTGAATAGGCAGCCCCAGCATTTT; CDR3 protein: CASRLIGGVNRQPQHF
D gene: .; clone size: .; J gene: TRBJ1-1; V gene: TRBV29-1; CDR3 DNA: TGCAGCGGAGTGGGGGGAACCAACACTGAAGCTTTCTTT; CDR3 protein: CSGVGGTNTEAFF